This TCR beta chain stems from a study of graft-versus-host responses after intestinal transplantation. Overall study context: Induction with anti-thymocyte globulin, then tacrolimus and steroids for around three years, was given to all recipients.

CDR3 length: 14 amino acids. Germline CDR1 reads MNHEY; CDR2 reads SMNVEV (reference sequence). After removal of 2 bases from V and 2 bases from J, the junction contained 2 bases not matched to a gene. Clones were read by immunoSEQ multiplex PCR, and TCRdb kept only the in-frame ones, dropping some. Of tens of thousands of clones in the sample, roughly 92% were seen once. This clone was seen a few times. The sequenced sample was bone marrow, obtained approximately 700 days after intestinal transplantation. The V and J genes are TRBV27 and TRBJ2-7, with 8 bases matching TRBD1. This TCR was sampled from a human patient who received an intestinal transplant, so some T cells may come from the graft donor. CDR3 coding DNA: TGTGCCAGCAGTTTAACAGGGGGGACCTACGAGCAGTACTTC. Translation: CASSLTGGTYEQYF.